This is a list of T cell receptor beta chains from one sample in a study of blood T cell repertoires in COVID-19. Assay used: immunoSEQ multiplex PCR; TCRdb lists only in-frame clones, some missing. The table includes roughly 280,000 clones, 86% detected once. Sequencing was done on a sample of peripheral blood. The receptor source for this set is a man in his forties or fifties with active or convalescent COVID-19. The CDR3 runs from the conserved cysteine through the conserved F or W. A D gene is named only where the DNA matches it firmly. Size tells how often a clone was seen (once, few, many) or the class of an expanded clone, and some rows leave it out.

>NA|17|TRBJ2-7|NA|TRBV5-1
CASSLKSRTDGFYEQYF
TGCGCCAGCAGCTTAAAATCTAGAACCGACGGCTTCTACGAGCAGTACTTC
>NA|15|TRBJ2-1|TRBD2|TRBV27
CASCSGHSSYNEQFF
TGTGCCAGCTGTAGCGGGCATAGCTCCTACAATGAGCAGTTCTTC
>NA|16|TRBJ2-7|TRBD2|TRBV3-1/TRBV3-2
CASSSRAGVNSNEQYF
TGTGCCAGCAGCTCGAGAGCGGGAGTAAATTCGAACGAGCAGTACTTC
>many|16|TRBJ2-5|NA|TRBV13
CASSPDLRVGQETQYF
TGTGCCAGCAGCCCGGACCTCAGGGTTGGGCAAGAGACCCAGTACTTC
>NA|15|TRBJ2-1|NA|TRBV18
CASSPPGRGYNEQFF
TGTGCCAGCTCACCCCCCGGGCGGGGCTACAATGAGCAGTTCTTC
>NA|12|TRBJ1-1|TRBD1|TRBV25-1
CASSGWTGGAFF
TGTGCCAGCAGTGGGTGGACAGGAGGAGCTTTCTTT
>NA|14|TRBJ1-3|TRBD1|TRBV13
CASSKGAPGNTIYF
TGTGCCAGCAGCAAGGGGGCTCCGGGAAACACCATATATTTT
>NA|14|TRBJ2-1|NA|TRBV6-5
CASSYSISSNEQFF
TGTGCCAGCAGTTACTCGATTAGCTCCAATGAGCAGTTCTTC
>NA|15|TRBJ1-6|NA|TRBV5-6
CASSFDRWRNSPLHF
TGTGCCAGCAGCTTTGACAGGTGGAGAAACTCACCCCTCCACTTT
>NA|18|TRBJ1-3|TRBD1|TRBV5-6
CASSFTTGQGRFGNTIYF
TGTGCCAGCAGCTTTACCACGGGACAGGGGAGATTTGGAAACACCATATATTTT
>NA|17|TRBJ2-6|TRBD1|TRBV5-1
CASSSDRAVSGANVLTF
TGCGCCAGCAGCTCGGACAGGGCCGTCTCTGGGGCCAACGTCCTGACTTTC
>NA|16|TRBJ2-1|TRBD1|TRBV7-9
CASSPNRGPSYNEQFF
TGTGCCAGCAGCCCGAACAGGGGGCCTTCCTACAATGAGCAGTTCTTC
>NA|14|TRBJ1-2|TRBD1|TRBV2
CASSEAAGGDFSTF
TGTGCCAGCAGTGAAGCGGCAGGGGGCGATTTTAGCACCTTC
>NA|10|TRBJ2-5|NA|TRBV28
CASMEETQYF
TGTGCCAGCATGGAGGAGACCCAGTACTTC
>NA|15|TRBJ2-1|TRBD2|TRBV7-3
CASSPGTSPYNEQFF
TGTGCCAGCAGCCCTGGGACTAGCCCTTACAATGAGCAGTTCTTC
>NA|16|TRBJ2-2|TRBD2|TRBV5-1
CASSPLGLAGTGELFF
TGCGCCAGCAGCCCCCTTGGACTAGCGGGTACCGGGGAGCTGTTTTTT
>NA|15|TRBJ2-7|TRBD1|TRBV18
CASSSSQGEQYEQYF
TGTGCCAGCTCATCCTCCCAGGGGGAGCAATACGAGCAGTACTTC
>NA|20|TRBJ2-7|TRBD2|TRBV7-8
CASSLARPTQTSGRAGEQYF
TGTGCCAGCAGCTTAGCCCGACCTACGCAAACTAGCGGGAGGGCCGGTGAGCAGTACTTC
>NA|19|TRBJ1-5|TRBD1|TRBV19
CASSMRVGQGARSNQPQHF
TGTGCCAGTAGTATGCGAGTGGGACAGGGGGCAAGGAGCAATCAGCCCCAGCATTTT
>NA|16|TRBJ2-1|NA|TRBV18
CASSASRFSSYNEQFF
TGTGCCAGCTCCGCTTCCCGCTTTAGCTCCTACAATGAGCAGTTCTTC
>NA|15|TRBJ2-7|TRBD2|TRBV6-1
CASSEVLAGAYEQYF
TGTGCCAGCAGTGAAGTACTAGCGGGAGCCTACGAGCAGTACTTC
>NA|13|TRBJ2-7|TRBD1|TRBV6-5
CASMGRGYYEQYF
TGTGCCAGCATGGGCAGGGGGTACTACGAGCAGTACTTC
>NA|12|TRBJ2-5|NA|TRBV24-1
CATSDGQETQYF
TGTGCCACCAGTGACGGTCAAGAGACCCAGTACTTC
>NA|15|TRBJ1-5|NA|TRBV7-9
CASSLGSGPNQPQHF
TGTGCCAGCAGCTTAGGTTCAGGCCCGAATCAGCCCCAGCATTTT
>NA|15|TRBJ2-7|TRBD1|TRBV2
CASSESGQGANEQYF
TGTGCCAGCAGTGAATCAGGACAGGGGGCCAACGAGCAGTACTTC
>NA|20|TRBJ2-7|NA|TRBV2
CATSGKRRWKEEEESYEQYF
TGTGCCACCTCCGGGAAAAGACGGTGGAAGGAGGAGGAAGAGTCCTACGAGCAGTACTTC
>NA|14|TRBJ1-2|NA|TRBV5-1
CASSVDGGNYGYTF
TGCGCCAGCAGCGTTGACGGGGGAAACTATGGCTACACCTTC